Presented here are 7 T cell receptor beta chains from one specimen sequenced in a study of human T cells and chemical hapten exposure. TCRdb re-called the RACE reads through MiXCR, storing one row per CDR3 protein. The sample contains 85,000 to 100,000 distinct CDR3 sequences, 27% of which appear only once. Time point of the sample: patch test 3, about 24 weeks after DPC sensitization. Sample treatment: therapeutic diphenylcyclopropenone sensitization with weekly scalp DPC. This sample comprised whole blood, obtained in connection with sensitization to the hapten diphenylcyclopropenone (DPC). The receptor set was obtained from a man aged 35-49 years with alopecia areata. Some clones in this sample may be carry-over from other donors' samples.

This clonotype was seen a few times. J is TRBJ2-5 and V is TRBV4-2, with D perhaps TRBD1 or TRBD2 (5 bases each). Germline assignment: CDR1 LGHNA and CDR2 YNFKEQ. The CDR3 covers 13 residues. The germline V and J ends were trimmed by 4 bases and 8 bases, with 14 bases remaining between them. CDR3 in DNA: TGTGCCAGCAGCCGAGGGGACGGCGCCACCCAGTACTTC. Translated: CASSRGDGATQYF.

V usage is TRBV20-1 and J usage is TRBJ1-4; unclear D gene. Trimming left V 5 bases short and J 8 bases short, with 18 bases between. This CDR3 contains 14 residues. Germline lookup yields CDR1 DFQATT and CDR2 SNEGSKA (reference sequence). The CDR3 DNA sequence: TGCAGTGCTGCTCCCCTACAGATCGACGAAAAACTGTTTTTT. Translation gives CSAAPLQIDEKLFF.

The chain recombines TRBV20-1 with TRBJ1-5, with D perhaps matching TRBD1 (6 bases). Germline V gives CDR1 DFQATT, CDR2 SNEGSKA (reference sequence). This CDR3 has 15 amino acids. V lost 5 bases and J lost 5, with 19 bases in between. The CDR3 protein is CSASEWGQLDQPQHF. The CDR3 DNA sequence: TGCAGTGCTTCAGAGTGGGGACAACTAGATCAGCCCCAGCATTTT.

This clonotype was counted between two and nine times. This chain uses TRBV7-6 with TRBJ2-1, with TRBD1 matching 7 bases. The CDR3 consists of 14 residues. The J segment lost 8 bases and the V segment lost 1 base, leaving 5 bases of the junction unmatched. Germline V gene sequence: CDR1 SGHVS, CDR2 FNYEAQ. The CDR3 coding sequence is TGTGCCAGCAGCTTAGGACAGGGCCCCGATGAGCAGTTCTTC. Translation: CASSLGQGPDEQFF.

This chain's CDR3 is CSAIQDWGYEQYF. DNA of the CDR3: TGCAGTGCGATCCAGGACTGGGGGTACGAGCAGTACTTC. The V call is TRBV20-1, the J call TRBJ2-7, with D perhaps matching TRBD1 or TRBD2 (5 bases each). CDR3 length: 13 amino acids. Germline-derived CDR1 and CDR2 are DFQATT and SNEGSKA (reference sequence). Deletions cut 6 bases from V and 4 bases from J, with 16 bases between.

This clonotype was recorded once. The chain links TRBV7-9 to TRBJ2-6; D is undetermined. Deletions cut 0 bases from V and 2 bases from J, with 5 bases between. Germline V CDR1 and CDR2: SEHNR, FQNEAQ (reference sequence). This CDR3 is 15 amino acids long. The CDR3 is CASSLADPGANVLTF. The CDR3 DNA reads TGTGCCAGCAGCTTAGCTGACCCTGGGGCCAACGTCCTGACTTTC. Drawing the rest from reference TRBV7-9 and TRBJ2-6, the complete variable domain is DTGVSQNPRHKITKRGQNVTFRCDPISEHNRLYWYRQTLGQGPEFLTYFQNEAQLEKSRLLSDRFSAERPKGSFSTLEIQRTEQGDSAMYLCASSLADPGANVLTFGAGSRLTVL.

The chain combines TRBV6-6 with TRBJ2-3; 7 bases are shared with TRBD1. Germline values: CDR1 MNHNY, CDR2 SVGAGI (reference sequence). The ends lost 6 bases at V and 3 bases at J; junction bases unmatched: 12. There are 16 residues in the CDR3. The CDR3 DNA follows: TGTGCCAGCAGCTATAAGGGGGCGCGTACTACAGATACGCAGTATTTT. Translation: CASSYKGARTTDTQYF.